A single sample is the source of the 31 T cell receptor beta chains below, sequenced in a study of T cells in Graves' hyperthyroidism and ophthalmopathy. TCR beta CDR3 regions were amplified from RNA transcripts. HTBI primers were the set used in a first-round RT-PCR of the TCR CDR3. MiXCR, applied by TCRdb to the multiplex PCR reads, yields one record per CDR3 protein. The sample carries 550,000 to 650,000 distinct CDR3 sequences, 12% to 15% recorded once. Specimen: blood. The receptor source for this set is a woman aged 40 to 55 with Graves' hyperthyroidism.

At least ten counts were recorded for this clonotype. CDR3 sequence (DNA): TGTGCCAGCAGCCGACATGGTCGCGAGCAGTACTTC. As protein: CASSRHGREQYF. V is TRBV11-1 and J is TRBJ2-7; no clear D. Germline CDR1 is SGHAT and CDR2 is FQDESV (reference sequence). The length of the CDR3 is 12 residues. V was shortened by 5 bases and J by 6 bases, with 11 bases between the two germline ends.

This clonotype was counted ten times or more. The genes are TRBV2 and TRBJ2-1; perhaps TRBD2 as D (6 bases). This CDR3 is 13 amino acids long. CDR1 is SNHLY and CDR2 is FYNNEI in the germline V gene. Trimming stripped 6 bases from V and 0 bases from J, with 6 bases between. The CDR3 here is CASSGSSYNEQFF. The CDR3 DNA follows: TGTGCCAGCAGCGGGAGCTCCTACAATGAGCAGTTCTTC.

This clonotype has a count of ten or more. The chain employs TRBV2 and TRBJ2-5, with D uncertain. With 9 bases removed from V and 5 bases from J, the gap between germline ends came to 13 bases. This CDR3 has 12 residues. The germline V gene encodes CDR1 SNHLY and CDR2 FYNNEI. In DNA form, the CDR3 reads TGTGCCAGTTGCCCAGCCTCGGAGACCCAGTACTTC. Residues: CASCPASETQYF.

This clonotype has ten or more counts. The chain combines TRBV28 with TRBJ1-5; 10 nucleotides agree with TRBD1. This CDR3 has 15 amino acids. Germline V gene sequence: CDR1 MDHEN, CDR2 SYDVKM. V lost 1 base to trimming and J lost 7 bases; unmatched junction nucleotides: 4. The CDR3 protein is CASSLSRQGAQPQHF. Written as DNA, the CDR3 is TGTGCCAGCAGTTTATCCAGACAGGGGGCCCAGCCCCAGCATTTT.

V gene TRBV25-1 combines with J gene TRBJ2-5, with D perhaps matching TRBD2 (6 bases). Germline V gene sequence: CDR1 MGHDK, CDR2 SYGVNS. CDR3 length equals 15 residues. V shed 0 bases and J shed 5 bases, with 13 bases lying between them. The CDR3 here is CASSEYRDGSETQYF. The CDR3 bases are TGTGCCAGCAGTGAATATAGGGACGGGAGCGAGACCCAGTACTTC.

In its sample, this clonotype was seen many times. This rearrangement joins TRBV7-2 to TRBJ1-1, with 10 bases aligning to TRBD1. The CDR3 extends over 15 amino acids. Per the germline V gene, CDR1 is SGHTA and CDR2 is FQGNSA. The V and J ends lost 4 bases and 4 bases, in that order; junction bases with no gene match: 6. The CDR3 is CASSYRQGAVTEAFF. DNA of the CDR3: TGTGCCAGCAGCTACAGACAGGGGGCAGTCACTGAAGCTTTCTTT.

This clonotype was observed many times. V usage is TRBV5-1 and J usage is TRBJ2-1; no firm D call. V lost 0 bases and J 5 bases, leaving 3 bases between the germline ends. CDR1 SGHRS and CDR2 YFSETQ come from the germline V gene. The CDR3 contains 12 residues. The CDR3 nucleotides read TGCGCCAGCAGCTTGGGAAACAATGAGCAGTTCTTC. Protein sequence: CASSLGNNEQFF.

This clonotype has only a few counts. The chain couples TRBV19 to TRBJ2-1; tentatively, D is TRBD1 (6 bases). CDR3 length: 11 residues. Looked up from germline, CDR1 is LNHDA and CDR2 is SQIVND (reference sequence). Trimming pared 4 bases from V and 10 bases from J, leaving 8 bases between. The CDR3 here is CASSRGQEQFF. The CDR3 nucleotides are TGTGCCAGTAGTAGAGGACAGGAGCAGTTCTTC.

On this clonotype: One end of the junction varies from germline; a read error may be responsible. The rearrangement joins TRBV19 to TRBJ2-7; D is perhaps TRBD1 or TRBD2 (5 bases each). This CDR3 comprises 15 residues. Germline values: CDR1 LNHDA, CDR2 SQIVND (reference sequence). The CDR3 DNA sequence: TGTGCCAGTAGTATCTCGGGGCCTTCCTCCTCCGAGCAGTACTTC. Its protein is CASSISGPSSSEQYF.

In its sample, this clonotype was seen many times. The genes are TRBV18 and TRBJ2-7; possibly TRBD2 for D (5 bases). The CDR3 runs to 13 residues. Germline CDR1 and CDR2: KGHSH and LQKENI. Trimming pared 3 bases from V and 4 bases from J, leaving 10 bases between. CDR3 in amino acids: CASSPSEGYEQYF. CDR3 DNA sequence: TGTGCCAGCTCACCTAGCGAGGGATACGAGCAGTACTTC. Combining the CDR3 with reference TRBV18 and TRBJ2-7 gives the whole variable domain NAGVMQNPRHLVRRRGQEARLRCSPMKGHSHVYWYRQLPEEGLKFMVYLQKENIIDESGMPKERFSAEFPKEGPSILRIQQVVRGDSAAYFCASSPSEGYEQYFGPGTRLTVT.

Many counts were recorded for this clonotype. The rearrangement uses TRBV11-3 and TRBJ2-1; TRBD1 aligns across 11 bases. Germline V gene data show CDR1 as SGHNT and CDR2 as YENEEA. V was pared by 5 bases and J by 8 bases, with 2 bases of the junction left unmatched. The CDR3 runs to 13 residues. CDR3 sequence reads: CASSPGQGDEQFF. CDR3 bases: TGTGCCAGCAGCCCGGGACAGGGGGATGAGCAGTTCTTC. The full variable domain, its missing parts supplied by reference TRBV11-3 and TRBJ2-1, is EAGVVQSPRYKIIEKKQPVAFWCNPISGHNTLYWYLQNLGQGPELLIRYENEEAVDDSQLPKDRFSAERLKGVDSTLKIQPAELGDSAVYLCASSPGQGDEQFFGPGTRLTVL.

CDR3 sequence (DNA): TGTGCCAGCAGTCGACAGGGGGTGTTACAGCCCCAGCATTTT. It codes for CASSRQGVLQPQHF. This rearrangement joins TRBV28 to TRBJ1-5; TRBD1 matches 9 bases. Trimming took 5 bases from V and 7 from J; bases not matched to a gene: 6. From germline, CDR1 is MDHEN and CDR2 SYDVKM. CDR3 size: 14 residues.

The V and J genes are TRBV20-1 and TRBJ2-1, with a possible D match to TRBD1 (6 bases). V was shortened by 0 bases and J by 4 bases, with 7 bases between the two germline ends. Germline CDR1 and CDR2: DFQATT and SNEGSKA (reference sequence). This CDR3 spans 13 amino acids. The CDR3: CSARDGQYNEQFF. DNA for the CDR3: TGCAGTGCTAGAGATGGACAGTACAATGAGCAGTTCTTC.

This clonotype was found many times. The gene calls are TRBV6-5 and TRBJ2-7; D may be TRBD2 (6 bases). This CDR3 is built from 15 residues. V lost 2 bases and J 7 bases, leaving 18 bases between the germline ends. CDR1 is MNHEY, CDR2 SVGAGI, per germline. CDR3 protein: CASSYARGSSGEQYF. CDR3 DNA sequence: TGTGCCAGCAGTTACGCCCGGGGGAGCTCCGGTGAGCAGTACTTC.

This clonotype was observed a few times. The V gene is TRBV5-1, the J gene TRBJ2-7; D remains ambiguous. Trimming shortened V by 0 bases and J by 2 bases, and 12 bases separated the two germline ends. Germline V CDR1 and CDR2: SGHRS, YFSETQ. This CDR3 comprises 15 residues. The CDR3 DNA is TGCGCCAGCAGCTTGGGATACAGTGAGACCTACGAGCAGTACTTC. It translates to CASSLGYSETYEQYF.

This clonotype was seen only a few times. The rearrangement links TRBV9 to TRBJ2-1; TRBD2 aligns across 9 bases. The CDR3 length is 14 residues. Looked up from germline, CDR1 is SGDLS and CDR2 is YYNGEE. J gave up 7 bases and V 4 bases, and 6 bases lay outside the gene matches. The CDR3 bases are TGTGCCAGCAGCCGCGGGAGGGCCTTGAATGAGCAGTTCTTC. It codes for CASSRGRALNEQFF.

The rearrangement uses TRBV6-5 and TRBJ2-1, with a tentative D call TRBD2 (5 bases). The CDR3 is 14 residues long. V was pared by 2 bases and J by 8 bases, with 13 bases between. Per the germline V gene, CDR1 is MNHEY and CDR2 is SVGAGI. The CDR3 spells CASSYSRTRDEQFF. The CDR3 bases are TGTGCCAGCAGTTACAGTCGCACGAGGGATGAGCAGTTCTTC.

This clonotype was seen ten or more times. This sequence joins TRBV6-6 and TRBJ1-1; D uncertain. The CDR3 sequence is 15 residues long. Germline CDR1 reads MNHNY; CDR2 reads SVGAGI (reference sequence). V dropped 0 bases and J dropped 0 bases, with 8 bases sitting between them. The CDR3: CASSYSFVVNTEAFF. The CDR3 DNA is TGTGCCAGCAGTTACTCGTTCGTCGTGAACACTGAAGCTTTCTTT.

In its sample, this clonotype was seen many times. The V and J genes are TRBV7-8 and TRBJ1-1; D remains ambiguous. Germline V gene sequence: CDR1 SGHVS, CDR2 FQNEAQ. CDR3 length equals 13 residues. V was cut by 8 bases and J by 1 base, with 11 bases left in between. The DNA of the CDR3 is TGTGCCAGCGGAATTACGAAGAACACTGAAGCTTTCTTT. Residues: CASGITKNTEAFF.

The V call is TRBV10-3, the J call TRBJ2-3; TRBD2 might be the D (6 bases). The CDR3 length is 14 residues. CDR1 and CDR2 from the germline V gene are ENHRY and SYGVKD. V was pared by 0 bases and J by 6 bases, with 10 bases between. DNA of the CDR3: TGTGCCATCAGTGAGTCGGGGACTCTCGATACGCAGTATTTT. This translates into CAISESGTLDTQYF.

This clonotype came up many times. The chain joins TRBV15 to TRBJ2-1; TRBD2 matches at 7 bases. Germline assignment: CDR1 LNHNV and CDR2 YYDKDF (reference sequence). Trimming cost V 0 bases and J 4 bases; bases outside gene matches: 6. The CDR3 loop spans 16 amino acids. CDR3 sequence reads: CATSRDSGREYNEQFF. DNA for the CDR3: TGTGCCACCAGCAGAGATAGTGGGAGGGAGTACAATGAGCAGTTCTTC. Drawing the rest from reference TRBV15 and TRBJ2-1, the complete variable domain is DAMVIQNPRYQVTQFGKPVTLSCSQTLNHNVMYWYQQKSSQAPKLLFHYYDKDFNNEADTPDNFQSRRPNTSFCFLDIRSPGLGDTAMYLCATSRDSGREYNEQFFGPGTRLTVL.

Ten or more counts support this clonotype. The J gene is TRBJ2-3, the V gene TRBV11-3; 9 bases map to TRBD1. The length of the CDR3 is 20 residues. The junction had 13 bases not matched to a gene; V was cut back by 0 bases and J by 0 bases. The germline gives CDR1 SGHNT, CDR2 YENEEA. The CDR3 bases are TGTGCCAGCAGCTTAGACCTGTCCCGGGACAGGGCCTATAGCACAGATACGCAGTATTTT. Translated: CASSLDLSRDRAYSTDTQYF.

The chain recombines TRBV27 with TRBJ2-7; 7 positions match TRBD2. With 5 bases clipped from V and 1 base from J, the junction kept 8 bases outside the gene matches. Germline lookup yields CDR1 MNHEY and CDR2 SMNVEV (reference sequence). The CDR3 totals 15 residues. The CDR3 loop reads CASSINSGLSYEQYF. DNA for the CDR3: TGTGCCAGCAGTATTAATAGCGGGCTATCCTACGAGCAGTACTTC.

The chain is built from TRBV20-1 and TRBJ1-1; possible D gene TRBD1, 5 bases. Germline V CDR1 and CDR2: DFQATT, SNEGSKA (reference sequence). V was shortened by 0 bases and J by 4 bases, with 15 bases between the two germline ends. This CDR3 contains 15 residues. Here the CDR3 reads CSARESGSFVTEAFF. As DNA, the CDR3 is TGCAGTGCTAGAGAGTCAGGGTCCTTTGTCACTGAAGCTTTCTTT.

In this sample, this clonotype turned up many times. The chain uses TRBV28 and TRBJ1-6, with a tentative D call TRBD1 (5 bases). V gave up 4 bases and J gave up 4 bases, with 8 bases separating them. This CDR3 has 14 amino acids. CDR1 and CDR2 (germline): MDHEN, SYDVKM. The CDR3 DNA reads TGTGCCAGCAGTTGGGGACTTTATAATTCACCCCTCCACTTT. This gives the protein CASSWGLYNSPLHF.

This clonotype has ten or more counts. CDR3: CAWSTQGQYGYTF. The CDR3 coding sequence is TGTGCCTGGAGTACCCAGGGACAGTATGGCTACACCTTC. The V call is TRBV30, the J call TRBJ1-2; 7 bases agree with TRBD1. The CDR3 sequence is 13 residues long. CDR1 GTSNPN and CDR2 SVGIG come from the germline V gene (reference sequence). V shed 2 bases and J 5 bases; nucleotides not matched to a gene: 5.

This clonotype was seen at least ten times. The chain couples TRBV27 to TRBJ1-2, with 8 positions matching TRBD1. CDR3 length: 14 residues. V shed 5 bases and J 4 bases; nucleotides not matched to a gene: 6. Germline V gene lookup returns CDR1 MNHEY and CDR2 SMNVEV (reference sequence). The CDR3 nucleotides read TGTGCCAGCAGTCCCTCAGGGGGCCTCTATGGCTACACCTTC. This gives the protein CASSPSGGLYGYTF.

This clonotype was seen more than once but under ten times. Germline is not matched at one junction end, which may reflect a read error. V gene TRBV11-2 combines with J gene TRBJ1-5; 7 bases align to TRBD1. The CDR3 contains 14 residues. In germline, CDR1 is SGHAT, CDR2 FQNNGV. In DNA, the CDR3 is TGTACCAGCAGCCCGGGACAGAGCAATCAGCCCCAGCATTTT. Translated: CTSSPGQSNQPQHF.

The DNA of the CDR3 is TGTGCCAGCTCACCGGACAGGATCCCTGGAAACACCATATATTTT. It codes for CASSPDRIPGNTIYF. The rearrangement links TRBV18 to TRBJ1-3; 7 nucleotides line up with TRBD1. The V gene's germline CDR1 is KGHSH and CDR2 LQKENI. V lost 3 bases to trimming and J lost 2 bases; unmatched junction nucleotides: 4. This CDR3 is 15 amino acids long.

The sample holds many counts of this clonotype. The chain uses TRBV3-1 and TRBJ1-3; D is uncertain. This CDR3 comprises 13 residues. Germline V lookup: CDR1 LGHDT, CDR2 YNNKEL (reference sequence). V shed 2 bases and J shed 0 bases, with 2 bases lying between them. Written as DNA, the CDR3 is TGTGCCAGCAGCCAACTCTCTGGAAACACCATATATTTT. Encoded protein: CASSQLSGNTIYF.

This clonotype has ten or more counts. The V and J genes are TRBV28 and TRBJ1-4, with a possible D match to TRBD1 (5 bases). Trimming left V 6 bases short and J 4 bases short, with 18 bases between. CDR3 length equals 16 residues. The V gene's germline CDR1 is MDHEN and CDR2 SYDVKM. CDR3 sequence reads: CASSRTAGPLNEKLFF. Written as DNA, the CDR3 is TGTGCCAGCAGCCGTACTGCAGGGCCACTTAATGAAAAACTGTTTTTT.